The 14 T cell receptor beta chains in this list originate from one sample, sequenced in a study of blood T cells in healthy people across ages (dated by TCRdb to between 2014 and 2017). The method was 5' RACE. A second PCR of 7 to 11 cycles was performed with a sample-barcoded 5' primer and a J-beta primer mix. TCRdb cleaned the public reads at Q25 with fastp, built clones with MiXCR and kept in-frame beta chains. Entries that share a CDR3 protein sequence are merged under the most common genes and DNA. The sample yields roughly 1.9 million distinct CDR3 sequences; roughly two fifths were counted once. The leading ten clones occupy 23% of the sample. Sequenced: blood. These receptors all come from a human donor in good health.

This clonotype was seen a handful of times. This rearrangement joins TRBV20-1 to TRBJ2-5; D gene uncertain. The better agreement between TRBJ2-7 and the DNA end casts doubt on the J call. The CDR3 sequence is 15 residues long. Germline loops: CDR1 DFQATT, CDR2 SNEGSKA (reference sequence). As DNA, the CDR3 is TGCAGTGCTTGCTCACTCCAGCAGGAATCCTACGAGCAGTACTTC. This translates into CSACSLQQESYEQYF.

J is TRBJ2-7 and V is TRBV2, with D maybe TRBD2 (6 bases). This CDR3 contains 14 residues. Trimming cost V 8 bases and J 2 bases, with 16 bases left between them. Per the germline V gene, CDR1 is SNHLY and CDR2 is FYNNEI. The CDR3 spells CASYLGGFPYEQYF. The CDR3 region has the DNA TGTGCCAGCTACCTCGGGGGATTCCCCTACGAGCAGTACTTC.

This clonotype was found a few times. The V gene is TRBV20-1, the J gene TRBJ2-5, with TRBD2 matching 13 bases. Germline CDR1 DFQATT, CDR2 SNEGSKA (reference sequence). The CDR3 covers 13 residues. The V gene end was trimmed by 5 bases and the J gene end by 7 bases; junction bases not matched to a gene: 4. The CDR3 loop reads CSAERTSGGTQYF. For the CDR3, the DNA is TGCAGTGCTGAGAGGACTAGCGGGGGGACCCAGTACTTC.

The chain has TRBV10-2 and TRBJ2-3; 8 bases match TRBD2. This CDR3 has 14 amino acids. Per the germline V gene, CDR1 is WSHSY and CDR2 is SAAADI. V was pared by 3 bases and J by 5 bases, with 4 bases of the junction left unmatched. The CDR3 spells CASSEAGALDTQYF. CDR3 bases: TGCGCCAGCAGTGAAGCGGGGGCCTTAGATACGCAGTATTTT.

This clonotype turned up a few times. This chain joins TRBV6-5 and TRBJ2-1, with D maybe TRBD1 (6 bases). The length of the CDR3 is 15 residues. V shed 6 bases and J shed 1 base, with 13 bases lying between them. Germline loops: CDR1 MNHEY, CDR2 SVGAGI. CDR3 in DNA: TGTGCCAGCAGGGTGGGACACCAATCCTACAATGAGCAGTTCTTC. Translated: CASRVGHQSYNEQFF.

The CDR3 region is CASRQQGTGNTEAFF. The CDR3 region has the DNA TGTGCCAGCAGGCAACAGGGAACGGGGAACACTGAAGCTTTCTTT. The J gene is TRBJ1-1, the V gene TRBV12-3 or TRBV12-4; D may be TRBD1 (6 bases). CDR3 length: 15 residues. V was trimmed by 6 bases and J by 1 base, leaving 15 bases between them.

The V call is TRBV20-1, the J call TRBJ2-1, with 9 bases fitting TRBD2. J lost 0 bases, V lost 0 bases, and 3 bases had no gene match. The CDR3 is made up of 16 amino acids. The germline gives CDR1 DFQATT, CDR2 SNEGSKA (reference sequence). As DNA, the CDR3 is TGCAGTGCTAGAGATGCGACTAGCGGCTCCTACAATGAGCAGTTCTTC. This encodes CSARDATSGSYNEQFF.

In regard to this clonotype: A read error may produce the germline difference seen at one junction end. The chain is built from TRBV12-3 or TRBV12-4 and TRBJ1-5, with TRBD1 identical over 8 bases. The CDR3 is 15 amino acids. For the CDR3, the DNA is TGTACCAGCAGTCCGCCATCCGACAGGGGTCAGCCCCAGCATTTT. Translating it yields CTSSPPSDRGQPQHF.

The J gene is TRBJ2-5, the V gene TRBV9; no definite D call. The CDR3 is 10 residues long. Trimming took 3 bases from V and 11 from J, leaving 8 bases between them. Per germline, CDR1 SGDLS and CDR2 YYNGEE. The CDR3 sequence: CASSGVLQYF. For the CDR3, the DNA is TGTGCCAGCAGCGGAGTCCTACAGTACTTC.

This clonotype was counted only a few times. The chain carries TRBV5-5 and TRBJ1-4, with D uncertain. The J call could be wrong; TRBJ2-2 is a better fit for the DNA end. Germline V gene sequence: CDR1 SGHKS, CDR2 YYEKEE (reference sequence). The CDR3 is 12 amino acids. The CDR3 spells CASSIFDRELFF. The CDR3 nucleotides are TGTGCCAGCAGCATCTTCGACAGGGAGCTGTTTTTT.

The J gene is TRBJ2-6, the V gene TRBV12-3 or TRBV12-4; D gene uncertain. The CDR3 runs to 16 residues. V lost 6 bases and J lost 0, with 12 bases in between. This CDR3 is CASSLTGASGANVLTF. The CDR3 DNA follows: TGTGCCAGCAGCCTTACTGGTGCCTCTGGGGCCAACGTCCTGACTTTC.

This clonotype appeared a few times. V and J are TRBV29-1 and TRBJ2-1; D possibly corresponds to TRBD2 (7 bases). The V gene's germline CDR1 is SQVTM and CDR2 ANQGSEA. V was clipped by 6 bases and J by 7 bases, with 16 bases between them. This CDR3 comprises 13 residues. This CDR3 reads CSVHPGEGNEQFF. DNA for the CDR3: TGCAGCGTCCACCCAGGGGAGGGAAATGAGCAGTTCTTC.

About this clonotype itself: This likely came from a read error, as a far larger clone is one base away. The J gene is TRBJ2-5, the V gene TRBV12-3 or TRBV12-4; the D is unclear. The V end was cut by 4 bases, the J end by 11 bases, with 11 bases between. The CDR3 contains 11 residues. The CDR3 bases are TGTGCCAGCAGTTCTCTCTACGGGCAGTACTTC. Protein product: CASSSLYGQYF.

CDR3 residues: CSARGSGPGWANVLTF. The CDR3 DNA follows: TGCAGTGCCCGAGGCTCCGGGCCCGGCTGGGCCAACGTCCTGACTTTC. The gene calls are TRBV20-1 and TRBJ2-6; no definite D call. The germline V and J ends were trimmed by 6 bases and 5 bases, with 20 bases remaining between them. This CDR3 has 16 amino acids. Germline-derived CDR1 and CDR2 are DFQATT and SNEGSKA (reference sequence).